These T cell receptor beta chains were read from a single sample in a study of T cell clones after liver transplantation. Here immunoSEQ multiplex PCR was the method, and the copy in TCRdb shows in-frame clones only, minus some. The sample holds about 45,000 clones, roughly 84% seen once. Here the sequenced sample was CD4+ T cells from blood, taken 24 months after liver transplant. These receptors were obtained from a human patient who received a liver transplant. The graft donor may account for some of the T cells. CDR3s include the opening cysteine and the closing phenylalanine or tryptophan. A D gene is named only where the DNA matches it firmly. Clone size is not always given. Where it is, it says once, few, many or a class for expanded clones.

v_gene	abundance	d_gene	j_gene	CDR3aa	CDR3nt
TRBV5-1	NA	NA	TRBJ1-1	CASSPVVSGPNTEAFF	TGCGCCAGCAGCCCAGTAGTTTCAGGCCCGAACACTGAAGCTTTCTTT
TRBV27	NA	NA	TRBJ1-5	CASSFGQANQPQHF	TGTGCCAGCAGTTTCGGTCAGGCCAATCAGCCCCAGCATTTT
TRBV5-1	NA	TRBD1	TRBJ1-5	CASSGGQDQPQHF	TGCGCCAGCAGCGGCGGACAGGATCAGCCCCAGCATTTT
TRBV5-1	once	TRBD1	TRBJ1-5	CASSSGQGGLDNQPQHF	TGCGCCAGCAGCTCTGGACAGGGGGGGTTAGACAATCAGCCCCAGCATTTT
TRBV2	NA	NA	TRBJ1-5	CASRADGRGGNQPQHF	TGTGCCAGCAGAGCCGACGGCAGGGGCGGTAATCAGCCCCAGCATTTT
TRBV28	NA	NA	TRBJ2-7	CASTRGRSSYEQYF	TGTGCCAGCACCCGAGGACGGAGCTCCTACGAGCAGTACTTC
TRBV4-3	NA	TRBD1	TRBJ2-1	CASSRSIGQGNNEQFF	TGCGCCAGCAGCCGAAGCATAGGACAGGGGAACAATGAGCAGTTCTTC
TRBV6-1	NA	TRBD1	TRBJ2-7	CASRAPGTEAYEQYF	TGTGCCAGCAGAGCACCCGGGACAGAGGCCTACGAGCAGTACTTC
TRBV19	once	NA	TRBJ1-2	CASSKPGSANYGYTF	TGTGCCAGTAGTAAACCAGGTTCAGCTAACTATGGCTACACCTTC
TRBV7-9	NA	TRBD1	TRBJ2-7	CASSRQGVSYEQYF	TGTGCCAGCAGCCGACAGGGTGTCTCCTACGAGCAGTACTTC
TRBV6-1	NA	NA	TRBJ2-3	CASGRDGTDTQYF	TGTGCCAGCGGACGGGACGGCACAGATACGCAGTATTTT
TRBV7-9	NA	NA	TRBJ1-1	CASSLAGVPVTEAFF	TGTGCCAGCAGCTTAGCTGGCGTCCCGGTCACTGAAGCTTTCTTT
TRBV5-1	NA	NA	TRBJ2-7	CASSRVGRGLNYEQYF	TGCGCCAGCAGCCGGGTGGGACGCGGATTAAACTACGAGCAGTACTTC
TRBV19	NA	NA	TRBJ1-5	CASIKGEGPNQPQHF	TGTGCCAGTATAAAGGGAGAGGGGCCTAATCAGCCCCAGCATTTT
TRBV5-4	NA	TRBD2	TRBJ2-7	CASSPGISGSSSYEQYF	TGTGCCAGCAGCCCGGGGATTAGCGGGTCGAGCTCCTACGAGCAGTACTTC
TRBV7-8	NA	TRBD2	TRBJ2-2	CASSPSRLAGIANTGELFF	TGTGCCAGCAGCCCTAGTAGGCTAGCGGGAATTGCGAACACCGGGGAGCTGTTTTTT
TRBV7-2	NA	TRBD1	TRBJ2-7	CASSPMNGDRGVRNYEQYF	TGTGCCAGCAGCCCGATGAACGGGGACAGGGGGGTTAGGAACTACGAGCAGTACTTC
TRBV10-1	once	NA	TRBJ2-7	CASSHQGTYEQYF	TGCGCCAGCAGTCACCAGGGAACCTACGAGCAGTACTTC
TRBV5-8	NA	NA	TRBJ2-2	CASSLEGVGTGELFF	TGTGCCAGCAGCCTTGAGGGGGTCGGCACCGGGGAGCTGTTTTTT
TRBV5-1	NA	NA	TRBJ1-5	CASSREPNQPQHF	TGCGCCAGCAGCAGAGAACCTAATCAGCCCCAGCATTTT
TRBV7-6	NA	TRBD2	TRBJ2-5	CASSLSPRSGGDIKTQYF	TGTGCCAGCAGCTTAAGTCCTCGGAGCGGGGGGGATATTAAGACCCAGTACTTC
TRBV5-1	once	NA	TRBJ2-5	CASSLDGGWETQYF	TGCGCCAGCAGCTTGGATGGGGGCTGGGAGACCCAGTACTTC
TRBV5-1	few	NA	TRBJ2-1	CASKTGTSNNEQFF	TGCGCCAGCAAGACCGGGACTTCCAACAATGAGCAGTTCTTC
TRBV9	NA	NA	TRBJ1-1	CASSVGEMNTEAFF	TGTGCCAGCAGCGTAGGAGAAATGAACACTGAAGCTTTCTTT
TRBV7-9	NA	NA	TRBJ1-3	CASSWDTIYF	TGTGCCAGCAGCTGGGACACCATATATTTT
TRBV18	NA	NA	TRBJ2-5	CASSPQGLETQYF	TGTGCCAGCTCACCTCAGGGTTTAGAGACCCAGTACTTC